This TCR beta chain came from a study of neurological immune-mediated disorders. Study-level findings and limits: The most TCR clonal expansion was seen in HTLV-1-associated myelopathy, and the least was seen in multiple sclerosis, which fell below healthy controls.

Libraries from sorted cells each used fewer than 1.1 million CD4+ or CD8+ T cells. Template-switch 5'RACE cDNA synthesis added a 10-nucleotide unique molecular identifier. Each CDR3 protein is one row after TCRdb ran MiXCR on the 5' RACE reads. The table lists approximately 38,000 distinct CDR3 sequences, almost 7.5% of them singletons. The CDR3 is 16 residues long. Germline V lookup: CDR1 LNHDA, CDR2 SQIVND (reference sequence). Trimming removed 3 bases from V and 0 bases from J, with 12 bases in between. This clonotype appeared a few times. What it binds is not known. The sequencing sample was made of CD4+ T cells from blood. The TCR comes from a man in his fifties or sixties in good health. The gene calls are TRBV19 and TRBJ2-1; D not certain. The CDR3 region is CASSIRAVSSYNEQFF. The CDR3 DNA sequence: TGTGCCAGTAGTATTCGAGCAGTAAGCTCCTACAATGAGCAGTTCTTC. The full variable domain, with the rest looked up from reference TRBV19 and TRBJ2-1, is DGGITQSPKYLFRKEGQNVTLSCEQNLNHDAMYWYRQDPGQGLRLIYYSQIVNDFQKGDIAEGYSVSREKKESFPLTVTSAQKNPTAFYLCASSIRAVSSYNEQFFGPGTRLTVL.